The 31 T cell receptor beta chains below were found in one sample sequenced in a study of spatial heterogeneity in lung cancer. Time point noted: sample taken at primary tumor resection. TCRdb processed the 5' RACE reads anew with MiXCR; each CDR3 protein has one entry. The profile covers about 61,000 distinct CDR3 sequences, with around 6% appearing a single time and about 15% taken by the ten largest. The sequencing here drew on PBMCs, taken at surgery. The receptor source for this set is a female donor with early-stage non-small cell lung cancer.

Many counts were recorded for this clonotype. The chain is built from TRBV27 and TRBJ1-2, with unresolved D. Germline CDR1 reads MNHEY; CDR2 reads SMNVEV (reference sequence). This CDR3 contains 12 residues. V was cut by 9 bases and J by 4 bases, with 12 bases left in between. The DNA of the CDR3 is TGTGCCAGAACATTCCTTGGCTATGGCTACACCTTC. Its protein is CARTFLGYGYTF.

This clonotype appeared many times. The chain joins TRBV28 to TRBJ2-5; tentative D call: TRBD2 (6 bases). Germline CDR1 MDHEN, CDR2 SYDVKM. V lost 3 bases, J lost 5 bases, and 22 bases lay in between. This CDR3 comprises 17 residues. The CDR3 DNA reads as TGTGCCAGCAGTTTGAGGGCAGGAGGGCCTTTTATGGAGACCCAGTACTTC. Protein: CASSLRAGGPFMETQYF. The full variable domain, its missing parts supplied by reference TRBV28 and TRBJ2-5, is DVKVTQSSRYLVKRTGEKVFLECVQDMDHENMFWYRQDPGLGLRLIYFSYDVKMKEKGDIPEGYSVSREKKERFSLILESASTNQTSMYLCASSLRAGGPFMETQYFGPGTRLLVL.

This clonotype was seen ten or more times. The chain employs TRBV7-2 and TRBJ1-4; the D gene is possibly TRBD1 (5 bases). Germline lookup yields CDR1 SGHTA and CDR2 FQGNSA. Between the trimmed V and J ends, which lost 0 bases and 7 bases, there was a span of 12 bases. The CDR3 has 15 residues. CDR3 residues: CASSLASTGGEKLFF. The CDR3 nucleotides are TGTGCCAGCAGCTTAGCGAGCACAGGTGGTGAAAAACTGTTTTTT.

This clonotype was observed at least ten times. The CDR3: CASSLLLGGAYETQYF. DNA of the CDR3: TGTGCCAGCAGCTTACTCTTGGGGGGGGCGTATGAGACCCAGTACTTC. The chain recombines TRBV7-2 with TRBJ2-5; TRBD2 might be the D (7 bases). Per germline, CDR1 SGHTA and CDR2 FQGNSA. The CDR3 covers 16 residues. V lost 2 bases, J lost 5 bases, and 18 bases lay in between.

The chain is built from TRBV28 and TRBJ2-3; D is tentatively TRBD1 or TRBD2 (5 bases each). This CDR3 has 14 amino acids. Deletions cut 7 bases from V and 4 bases from J, with 15 bases between. Germline V CDR1 and CDR2: MDHEN, SYDVKM. Written as DNA, the CDR3 is TGTGCCAGCAATGGCTTCCCGGGGCCAGATACGCAGTATTTT. Protein product: CASNGFPGPDTQYF.

This clonotype was counted at least ten times. V is TRBV5-5 and J is TRBJ2-3; 10 bases line up with TRBD1. The germline V gene encodes CDR1 SGHKS and CDR2 YYEKEE (reference sequence). CDR3 length: 13 amino acids. The trim removed 7 bases at V and 4 bases at J, leaving 3 bases unmatched. The CDR3 sequence: CASQTGGPDTQYF. In nucleotides, the CDR3 is TGTGCCAGCCAGACAGGGGGCCCAGATACGCAGTATTTT.

This clonotype was observed a few times. The CDR3: CASASTGAEAFF. DNA of the CDR3: TGTGCCTCAGCAAGTACTGGGGCCGAAGCTTTCTTT. The rearrangement links TRBV2 to TRBJ1-1; a possible D gene is TRBD1 (5 bases). V lost 11 bases and J 8 bases, leaving 18 bases between the germline ends. The CDR3 length is 12 residues. CDR1 is SNHLY and CDR2 is FYNNEI in the germline V gene. Full variable domain (missing parts from reference TRBV2 and TRBJ1-1): EPEVTQTPSHQVTQMGQEVILRCVPISNHLYFYWYRQILGQKVEFLVSFYNNEISEKSEIFDDQFSVERPDGSNFTLKIRSTKLEDSAMYFCASASTGAEAFFGQGTRLTVV.

On this clonotype: Given a much more abundant clone one base away, this may be a read error. The chain couples TRBV15 to TRBJ1-2; no firm D call. CDR1 LNHNV and CDR2 YYDKDF come from the germline V gene (reference sequence). The CDR3 is made up of 15 amino acids. The chain's CDR3 is CVTSRDTQNLYGYTF. CDR3 bases: TGTGTCACCAGCAGAGATACCCAGAATTTATATGGCTACACCTTC.

There are many counts of this clonotype. The chain combines TRBV18 with TRBJ1-1, with D hard to call. Germline CDR1 is KGHSH and CDR2 is LQKENI. The CDR3 covers 13 residues. Trimming stripped 2 bases from V and 3 bases from J, with 7 bases between. In DNA form, the CDR3 reads TGTGCCAGCTCACCAGGACCAGACACTGAAGCTTTCTTT. This translates into CASSPGPDTEAFF.

This chain uses TRBV12-3 or TRBV12-4 with TRBJ1-5, with D unclear. This CDR3 region has 13 residues. V shed 2 bases and J shed 7 bases, with 9 bases lying between them. The CDR3 loop is CASSLSGEQPQHF. Written as DNA, the CDR3 is TGTGCCAGCAGTTTAAGCGGGGAACAGCCCCAGCATTTT.

This clonotype appeared a few times. V usage is TRBV30 and J usage is TRBJ1-1; no reliable D call. V was trimmed by 7 bases and J by 2 bases, leaving 8 bases between them. Germline CDR1 reads GTSNPN; CDR2 reads SVGIG (reference sequence). The CDR3 is 11 residues long. CDR3 in DNA: TGTGCCTACGAAAGAAACACTGAAGCTTTCTTT. Encoded protein: CAYERNTEAFF.

The rearrangement joins TRBV7-9 to TRBJ2-7, with 11 bases fitting TRBD2. The CDR3 runs to 14 residues. Germline-derived CDR1 and CDR2 are SEHNR and FQNEAQ (reference sequence). J gave up 2 bases and V 3 bases, and 0 bases lay outside the gene matches. The CDR3 region has the DNA TGTGCCAGCAGCTTTAGCGGGAGGGCCTACGAGCAGTACTTC. Protein: CASSFSGRAYEQYF.

This clonotype is a singleton in its sample. This chain connects TRBV28 to TRBJ1-2; D gene uncertain. Germline V gives CDR1 MDHEN, CDR2 SYDVKM. CDR3 length: 12 amino acids. Trimming cost V 6 bases and J 4 bases, with 9 bases left between them. The CDR3 spells CASSPTRYGYTF. For the CDR3, the DNA is TGTGCCAGCAGCCCTACGCGCTATGGCTACACCTTC.

This clonotype was counted at least ten times. The chain combines TRBV5-6 with TRBJ2-5; D possibly corresponds to TRBD2 (6 bases). Trimming shortened V by 0 bases and J by 0 bases, and 6 bases separated the two germline ends. Germline-derived CDR1 and CDR2 are SGHDT and YYEEEE. The CDR3 has 14 amino acids. CDR3 DNA sequence: TGTGCCAGCAGCTTGGGGACTAACCAAGAGACCCAGTACTTC. Translating it yields CASSLGTNQETQYF. Using reference TRBV5-6 and TRBJ2-5 for the parts outside the CDR3, the full variable domain is DAGVTQSPTHLIKTRGQQVTLRCSPKSGHDTVSWYQQALGQGPQFIFQYYEEEERQRGNFPDRFSGHQFPNYSSELNVNALLLGDSALYLCASSLGTNQETQYFGPGTRLLVL.

At least ten counts were recorded for this clonotype. This chain connects TRBV29-1 to TRBJ2-4; D is possibly TRBD1 (6 bases). Germline V gene sequence: CDR1 SQVTM, CDR2 ANQGSEA. This CDR3 spans 13 amino acids. V was clipped by 6 bases and J by 6 bases, with 15 bases between them. The CDR3 DNA follows: TGCAGCGTAGGGGGAACAGGGATAAACATTCAGTACTTC. Protein sequence: CSVGGTGINIQYF.

This clonotype has only a few counts. This sequence joins TRBV7-2 and TRBJ2-2, with TRBD2 identical over 8 bases. After removal of 3 bases from V and 3 bases from J, the junction contained 9 bases not matched to a gene. CDR1 is SGHTA, CDR2 FQGNSA, per germline. CDR3 length equals 17 residues. CDR3 residues: CASSLDSLAGYTGELFF. In DNA, the CDR3 is TGTGCCAGCAGCTTGGACAGCCTAGCGGGTTACACCGGGGAGCTGTTTTTT. Full variable domain (missing parts from reference TRBV7-2 and TRBJ2-2): GAGVSQSPSNKVTEKGKDVELRCDPISGHTALYWYRQSLGQGLEFLIYFQGNSAPDKSGLPSDRFSAERTGGSVSTLTIQRTQQEDSAVYLCASSLDSLAGYTGELFFGEGSRLTVL.

This clonotype was counted ten times or more. CDR3 sequence reads: CASSVGGTNEKLFF. The CDR3 coding sequence is TGTGCCAGCAGCGTAGGGGGAACTAATGAAAAACTGTTTTTT. This chain uses TRBV9 with TRBJ1-4; no clear D gene. The germline V and J ends were trimmed by 0 bases and 1 base, with 4 bases remaining between them. The germline V gene has CDR1 SGDLS and CDR2 YYNGEE. This CDR3 is 14 amino acids long.

This clonotype was detected only a few times. V usage is TRBV4-1 and J usage is TRBJ2-5; no clear D gene. Deletions cut 2 bases from V and 2 bases from J, with 6 bases between. CDR1 is MGHRA, CDR2 YSYEKL, per germline. CDR3 size: 13 residues. CDR3 in DNA: TGCGCCAGCAGCCAATACAGTCAAGAGACCCAGTACTTC. Amino acids: CASSQYSQETQYF.

The table lists this clonotype with many counts. The V call is TRBV6-2 or TRBV6-3, the J call TRBJ2-5; D is perhaps TRBD1 (7 bases). Germline assignment: CDR1 MNHEY and CDR2 SVGEGT. CDR3 length: 12 amino acids. V lost 7 bases, J lost 10 bases, and 16 bases lay in between. In DNA form, the CDR3 reads TGTGCCAGCAATGTCGCCAGGGGGGACCAGTACTTC. Its translation is CASNVARGDQYF.

This clonotype was found many times. The rearrangement links TRBV6-6 to TRBJ1-5, with no clear D. This CDR3 comprises 14 residues. Germline V gives CDR1 MNHNY, CDR2 SVGAGI (reference sequence). V was shortened by 4 bases and J by 5 bases, with 12 bases between the two germline ends. CDR3 nucleotides: TGTGCCAGCAGTTCTGGACCGGGTTATCAGCCCCAGCATTTT. Amino acid sequence: CASSSGPGYQPQHF.

The sample holds many counts of this clonotype. This rearrangement joins TRBV11-1 to TRBJ1-2; 10 nucleotides agree with TRBD1. Germline V lookup: CDR1 SGHAT, CDR2 FQDESV (reference sequence). The junction had 7 bases not matched to a gene; V was cut back by 4 bases and J by 2 bases. This CDR3 comprises 16 residues. CDR3 sequence (DNA): TGTGCCAGCAGCTCGACCACGACAGGGGGCAACTATGGCTACACCTTC. This sequence encodes CASSSTTTGGNYGYTF.

This clonotype was recorded a few times. V is TRBV5-1 and J is TRBJ2-5, with 10 nucleotides matching TRBD1. The germline gives CDR1 SGHRS, CDR2 YFSETQ. The CDR3 extends over 15 amino acids. Trimming at V came to 3 bases and at J to 2 bases, leaving 4 bases not matched to a gene. DNA of the CDR3: TGCGCCAGCAGCTCAGGACAGGGGGTTCAAGAGACCCAGTACTTC. As protein: CASSSGQGVQETQYF.

This clonotype was seen ten or more times. The chain uses TRBV29-1 and TRBJ2-3, with D unclear. CDR1 is SQVTM and CDR2 is ANQGSEA in the germline V gene. The CDR3 contains 13 residues. V lost 2 bases and J lost 1, with 7 bases in between. CDR3 in amino acids: CSVETVGTDTQYF. The CDR3 DNA reads TGCAGCGTTGAAACTGTAGGCACAGATACGCAGTATTTT.

This clonotype occurred many times. The chain carries TRBV5-5 and TRBJ1-1; D unclear. CDR1 SGHKS and CDR2 YYEKEE come from the germline V gene (reference sequence). The CDR3 covers 14 residues. V lost 0 bases, J lost 6 bases, and 12 bases lay in between. The CDR3 DNA reads as TGTGCCAGCAGCTTGGGGGTAGGCGGATCTGAAGCTTTCTTT. It encodes CASSLGVGGSEAFF.

This clonotype was detected a few times. This chain links TRBV10-3 with TRBJ2-7; 8 bases align to TRBD1. Per the germline V gene, CDR1 is ENHRY and CDR2 is SYGVKD. This CDR3 region has 13 residues. The V and J ends lost 8 bases and 4 bases, in that order; junction bases with no gene match: 7. The CDR3 bases are TGTGCCATCGGGACAGGCTCTGGGTACGAGCAGTACTTC. Its translation: CAIGTGSGYEQYF.

This chain links TRBV28 with TRBJ2-7; 10 nucleotides match TRBD1. This CDR3 has 14 residues. The V segment lost 5 bases and the J segment 4 bases; nucleotides outside the gene matches: 5. Germline CDR1 reads MDHEN; CDR2 reads SYDVKM. The CDR3 nucleotides read TGTGCCAGCAGTGTACCGGGACAGGGGTACGAGCAGTACGTC. Translated, it gives CASSVPGQGYEQYV.

This clonotype has more than one count but fewer than ten. The chain carries TRBV3-1 and TRBJ2-3, with 9 bases lining up with TRBD2. The CDR3 loop spans 14 amino acids. Trimming took 4 bases from V and 5 from J; bases not matched to a gene: 4. Germline CDR1 is LGHDT and CDR2 is YNNKEL (reference sequence). The CDR3 coding sequence is TGTGCCAGCAGCCCCCAGCGGGGGGAAGATACGCAGTATTTT. Translation gives CASSPQRGEDTQYF.

This clonotype was counted only a few times. The J gene is TRBJ1-1, the V gene TRBV12-3 or TRBV12-4; D gene ambiguous. The CDR3 consists of 14 residues. Trimming removed 8 bases at V and 0 bases at J, with 13 bases between. The CDR3 DNA follows: TGTGCCAGCGATATTGGGCGGATGAACACTGAAGCTTTCTTT. Translating it yields CASDIGRMNTEAFF.

V and J are TRBV20-1 and TRBJ2-7; 11 positions agree with TRBD2. Trimming at V came to 3 bases and at J to 2 bases, leaving 9 bases not matched to a gene. The CDR3 has 16 residues. Germline CDR1 and CDR2: DFQATT and SNEGSKA (reference sequence). The CDR3 nucleotides are TGCAGTGCTAGTCAGCTAGCGGGAGGTGGGCCCTACGAGCAGTACTTC. Its translation is CSASQLAGGGPYEQYF.

This clonotype was seen many times. The CDR3 is CSARGLAGGTDTQYF. DNA for the CDR3: TGCAGTGCTAGAGGACTAGCGGGGGGCACAGATACGCAGTATTTT. The rearrangement uses TRBV20-1 and TRBJ2-3; TRBD2 agrees at 12 bases. In germline, CDR1 is DFQATT, CDR2 SNEGSKA (reference sequence). V was pared by 1 base and J by 1 base, with 0 bases of the junction left unmatched. The CDR3 covers 15 residues.

This clonotype appeared many times. As DNA, the CDR3 is TGTGCCACCAGCAGAGATGAGGGCGGCTACACCTTC. Protein: CATSRDEGGYTF. This sequence joins TRBV15 and TRBJ1-2; D not certain. V was clipped by 0 bases and J by 8 bases, with 7 bases between them. CDR3 length: 12 amino acids. The germline gives CDR1 LNHNV, CDR2 YYDKDF (reference sequence).